Each of the 21 T cell receptor beta chains below was sequenced from the same sample in a study of regulatory T cells in long-lasting Graves disease. Combining iRepertoire HTBI primers with Arm-PCR of CDR3 regions, the authors built TCR beta libraries. TCRdb independently ran MiXCR on the multiplex PCR reads; one entry per CDR3 protein. Of 420,000 or so distinct CDR3 sequences detected, about 15% appear once; the ten largest clones hold less than 30%. This sample's time point: newly diagnosed GD, antithyroid drugs for less than 3 months. The TCR library was made from RNA that had been extracted from PBMCs in TRIzol. The same sample was also studied in work on T cells in Graves' hyperthyroidism and ophthalmopathy.

Sequencing was performed on peripheral blood mononuclear cells (PBMCs), taken at new diagnosis, from a patient treated with antithyroid drugs. Receptors originate from a woman under 30 with Graves disease.

The chain combines TRBV18 with TRBJ2-3; TRBD2 matches at 9 bases. The germline gives CDR1 KGHSH, CDR2 LQKENI. V shed 3 bases, J shed 0 bases, and the junction held 19 bases outside the gene matches. The CDR3 runs 21 residues. The CDR3 DNA reads TGTGCCAGCTCACCTACACCGGGACTAGCAGCGGAAAAGGCTAGCACAGATACGCAGTATTTT. It encodes CASSPTPGLAAEKASTDTQYF.

This clonotype was recorded many times. The chain joins TRBV20-1 to TRBJ2-3, with D possibly matching TRBD1 (9 bases). Looked up from germline, CDR1 is DFQATT and CDR2 is SNEGSKA (reference sequence). The V gene lost 5 bases and the J gene lost 8 bases, with 20 bases spanning the gap. The CDR3 length is 14 residues. CDR3 amino acids: CSAPAAGGQGTQYF. Here the CDR3 DNA reads TGCAGTGCTCCCGCGGCGGGGGGACAGGGTACGCAGTATTTT.

This clonotype has at least ten counts. The chain joins TRBV28 to TRBJ2-2; TRBD2 agrees at 13 bases. Germline CDR1 reads MDHEN; CDR2 reads SYDVKM. CDR3 length: 16 amino acids. Trimming took 7 bases from V and 5 from J; bases not matched to a gene: 7. For the CDR3, the DNA is TGTGCCAGCAAACCTCCGGGACTAGCGGGGACCGGGGAGCTGTTTTTT. Protein product: CASKPPGLAGTGELFF.

This chain uses TRBV20-1 with TRBJ2-1; 7 nucleotides match TRBD2. Germline CDR1 reads DFQATT; CDR2 reads SNEGSKA (reference sequence). CDR3 length equals 14 residues. V shed 6 bases and J 7 bases; nucleotides not matched to a gene: 12. The CDR3 bases are TGCAGTGCCCCCATAGCGGGTCTTAGGAATGAGCAGTTCTTC. It encodes CSAPIAGLRNEQFF.

There are many counts of this clonotype. J is TRBJ2-7 and V is TRBV20-1, with D maybe TRBD2 (8 bases). CDR1 and CDR2 from the germline V gene are DFQATT and SNEGSKA (reference sequence). The CDR3 contains 16 residues. Deletions cut 3 bases from V and 3 bases from J, with 21 bases between. CDR3 residues: CSARDYRGLGLYEQYF. In DNA form, the CDR3 reads TGCAGTGCTAGGGACTACAGGGGACTAGGACTCTACGAGCAGTACTTC.

As regards this clonotype: Being one base from a much bigger clone, this may be a read error. This chain joins TRBV7-9 and TRBJ2-3; 7 bases are a match to TRBD1. This CDR3 is built from 14 residues. With 5 bases clipped from V and 2 bases from J, the junction kept 4 bases outside the gene matches. Germline V gene sequence: CDR1 SEHNR, CDR2 FQNEAQ (reference sequence). The CDR3, as DNA: TGTGCCAGCAGCCCCCAGGGGGTCACAGATACGCAGTATTTT. Encoded protein: CASSPQGVTDTQYF.

The chain carries TRBV6-5 and TRBJ2-7, with 7 positions matching TRBD1. Germline CDR1 is MNHEY and CDR2 is SVGAGI. There are 15 residues in the CDR3. Losses at the gene ends were 0 bases for V and 6 bases for J; bases not matched to a gene: 8. The CDR3 spells CASSYSTGKGSEQYF. CDR3 DNA sequence: TGTGCCAGCAGTTACTCGACAGGGAAGGGTAGCGAGCAGTACTTC.

This clonotype has a count of ten or more. Mismatch with germline at one junction end may stem from a read error. V usage is TRBV3-1 and J usage is TRBJ2-1, with 10 bases fitting TRBD2. CDR1 and CDR2 from the germline V gene are LGHDT and YNNKEL (reference sequence). The CDR3 runs 15 residues. The CDR3 DNA follows: TGCGCCAGCAGCCAAGGACTAGCGGTCTACAATGAGCAGTTCTTC. It codes for CASSQGLAVYNEQFF.

This clonotype was seen only a few times. The rearrangement links TRBV10-3 to TRBJ1-1, with a possible D match to TRBD1 (5 bases). This CDR3 is built from 15 residues. Trimming shortened V by 1 base and J by 1 base, and 10 bases separated the two germline ends. The V gene's germline CDR1 is ENHRY and CDR2 SYGVKD. For the CDR3, the DNA is TGTGCCATCAGTGAGTTACCTGACAGGAACACTGAAGCTTTCTTT. Residues: CAISELPDRNTEAFF.

About this clonotype: A far larger clone is only one base removed, so a read error is likely. CDR3 loop: CSARVHSSGRAEQFF. CDR3 coding DNA: TGCAGTGCTAGAGTCCACTCTAGCGGGAGGGCCGAGCAGTTCTTC. The chain combines TRBV20-1 with TRBJ2-1, with TRBD2 matching 12 bases. This CDR3 comprises 15 residues. The V and J ends lost 1 base and 10 bases, in that order; junction bases with no gene match: 8. CDR1 is DFQATT and CDR2 is SNEGSKA in the germline V gene (reference sequence).

This clonotype was recorded a few times. The chain couples TRBV7-9 to TRBJ2-7; 7 bases agree with TRBD1. V shed 4 bases and J 0 bases; nucleotides not matched to a gene: 9. The CDR3 is made up of 16 amino acids. Germline CDR1 SEHNR, CDR2 FQNEAQ (reference sequence). The CDR3 nucleotides are TGTGCCAGCAGCTCCCGGGACAGACACATCTCCTACGAGCAGTACTTC. As protein: CASSSRDRHISYEQYF.

The V gene is TRBV30, the J gene TRBJ2-2; no reliable D call. This CDR3 spans 13 amino acids. V was shortened by 4 bases and J by 3 bases, with 9 bases between the two germline ends. Germline loops: CDR1 GTSNPN, CDR2 SVGIG (reference sequence). CDR3 DNA: TGTGCCTGGAATGGCGGTGACACCGGGGAGCTGTTTTTT. Protein sequence: CAWNGGDTGELFF.

This clonotype was picked up many times. The CDR3 nucleotides are TGCAGTGCTCAGAGCGGCAATCAGCCCCAGCATTTT. It encodes CSAQSGNQPQHF. The V call is TRBV20-1, the J call TRBJ1-5; no firm D call. The germline V gene has CDR1 DFQATT and CDR2 SNEGSKA (reference sequence). V lost 5 bases to trimming and J lost 2 bases, with 7 bases between them. The length of the CDR3 is 12 residues.

In its sample, this clonotype was seen many times. The J gene is TRBJ2-7, the V gene TRBV5-1; no firm D call. CDR3 length: 12 residues. In germline, CDR1 is SGHRS, CDR2 YFSETQ. The V and J ends lost 0 bases and 5 bases respectively, with 6 bases between them. CDR3 nucleotide sequence: TGCGCCAGCAGCTTGGCCTGGGACGAGCAGTACTTC. This translates into CASSLAWDEQYF. The complete variable domain, with remaining parts taken from reference TRBV5-1 and TRBJ2-7, reads KAGVTQTPRYLIKTRGQQVTLSCSPISGHRSVSWYQQTPGQGLQFLFEYFSETQRNKGNFPGRFSGRQFSNSRSEMNVSTLELGDSALYLCASSLAWDEQYFGPGTRLTVT.

This clonotype was picked up many times. The rearrangement uses TRBV5-8 and TRBJ1-5; D ambiguous. The V gene's germline CDR1 is SGHTS and CDR2 YDEGEE. V was pared by 1 base and J by 7 bases, with 6 bases between. The CDR3 totals 12 residues. The CDR3 DNA sequence: TGTGCCAGCAGCTTGACGGAACAGCCCCAGCATTTT. Its translation: CASSLTEQPQHF. Variable domain in full (rest from reference TRBV5-8 and TRBJ1-5): EAGVTQSPTHLIKTRGQQATLRCSPISGHTSVYWYQQALGLGLQFLLWYDEGEERNRGNFPPRFSGRQFPNYSSELNVNALELEDSALYLCASSLTEQPQHFGDGTRLSIL.

V gene TRBV27 combines with J gene TRBJ1-2, with TRBD1 matching 11 bases. The CDR3 has 15 residues. Germline V gives CDR1 MNHEY, CDR2 SMNVEV (reference sequence). Trimming removed 6 bases from V and 4 bases from J; junction bases left unmatched: 7. The CDR3, as DNA: TGTGCCAGCAGCCCCAGGACAGGGGGCTCCTATGGCTACACCTTC. The encoded protein is CASSPRTGGSYGYTF.

In the case of this clonotype: Since a much larger clone is just one base distant, this may be a read error. V is TRBV7-2 and J is TRBJ2-1; D gene uncertain. V gave up 5 bases and J gave up 0 bases, with 17 bases separating them. The CDR3 contains 17 residues. Germline V gene sequence: CDR1 SGHTA, CDR2 FQGNSA. DNA for the CDR3: TGTGCCAGCAGCATACTCCCGCGGTCGAGCTCCTACAATGAGCAGTTCTTC. Translated: CASSILPRSSSYNEQFF. The whole variable domain, filled in from reference TRBV7-2 and TRBJ2-1, reads GAGVSQSPSNKVTEKGKDVELRCDPISGHTALYWYRQSLGQGLEFLIYFQGNSAPDKSGLPSDRFSAERTGGSVSTLTIQRTQQEDSAVYLCASSILPRSSSYNEQFFGPGTRLTVL.

This clonotype has a handful of counts. This chain links TRBV5-5 with TRBJ1-2, with D perhaps matching TRBD1 (5 bases). Germline V gene lookup returns CDR1 SGHKS and CDR2 YYEKEE (reference sequence). CDR3 length equals 14 residues. V dropped 4 bases and J dropped 7 bases, with 17 bases sitting between them. CDR3 bases: TGTGCCAGCAGCCTGGGGGTACGGGTAGCTGGCTACACCTTC. This sequence encodes CASSLGVRVAGYTF.

The J gene is TRBJ2-1, the V gene TRBV5-1, with 7 bases that match TRBD2. V was pared by 0 bases and J by 2 bases, with 8 bases of the junction left unmatched. CDR1 SGHRS and CDR2 YFSETQ come from the germline V gene. The CDR3 extends over 17 amino acids. CDR3: CASSLASGGRAYNEQFF. The DNA for the CDR3 is TGCGCCAGCAGCTTGGCCTCGGGCGGGAGAGCCTACAATGAGCAGTTCTTC.

This rearrangement joins TRBV5-1 to TRBJ1-5; a possible D gene is TRBD1 (5 bases). Germline lookup yields CDR1 SGHRS and CDR2 YFSETQ. The V end lost 4 bases, the J end lost 6 bases, and 17 bases lay between the germline ends. The CDR3 sequence is 15 residues long. The CDR3 loop reads CASSRGGHEGQPQHF. In DNA, the CDR3 is TGCGCCAGCAGCAGGGGTGGACACGAGGGTCAGCCCCAGCATTTT.

In this sample, this clonotype turned up a few times. This could be a read error, since a much larger clone is one nucleotide away. The CDR3 loop is CASSLQGVGASIQYF. The DNA of the CDR3 is TGTGCCAGCAGTCTCCAGGGCGTGGGTGCGAGCATTCAGTACTTC. The chain is built from TRBV28 and TRBJ2-4; D might be TRBD1 (5 bases). Trimming took off 5 bases at V and 9 bases at J, with 20 bases between the two ends. The germline V gene has CDR1 MDHEN and CDR2 SYDVKM. The CDR3 runs 15 residues.